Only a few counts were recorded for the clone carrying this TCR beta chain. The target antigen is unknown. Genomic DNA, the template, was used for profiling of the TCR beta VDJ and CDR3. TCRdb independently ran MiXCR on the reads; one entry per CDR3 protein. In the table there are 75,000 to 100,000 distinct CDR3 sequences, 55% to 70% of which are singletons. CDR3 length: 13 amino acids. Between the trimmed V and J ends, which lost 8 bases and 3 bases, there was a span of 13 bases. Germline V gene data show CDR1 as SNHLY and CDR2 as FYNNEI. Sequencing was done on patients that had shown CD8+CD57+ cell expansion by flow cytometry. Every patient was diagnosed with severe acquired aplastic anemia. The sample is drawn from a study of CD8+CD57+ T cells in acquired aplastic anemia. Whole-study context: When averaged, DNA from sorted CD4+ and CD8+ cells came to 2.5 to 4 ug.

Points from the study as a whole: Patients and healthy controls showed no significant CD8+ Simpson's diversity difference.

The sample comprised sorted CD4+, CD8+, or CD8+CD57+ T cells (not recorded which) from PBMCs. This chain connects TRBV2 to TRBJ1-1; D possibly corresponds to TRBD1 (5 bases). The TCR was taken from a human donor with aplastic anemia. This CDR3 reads CASARQRDTEAFF. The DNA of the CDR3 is TGTGCCAGCGCGAGACAGAGAGACACTGAAGCTTTCTTT.